A single sample gave rise to the 10 T cell receptor beta chains below, sequenced in a study of cytomegalovirus exposure and HLA in healthy donors. The PCR ran on 60 Vbeta and 13 Jbeta primers. The repertoire was sequenced with immunoSEQ multiplex PCR; TCRdb's copy has only in-frame clones and lacks some. The data hold 160,000 or so clones, with around four fifths observed a single time. The source material was PBMCs. These receptors were collected from a woman aged 50 to 60 in good health and CMV-seronegative.

The chain couples TRBV7-2 to TRBJ2-2; D gene unclear. CDR3 length equals 14 residues. The germline V gene encodes CDR1 SGHTA and CDR2 FQGNSA. Trimming took off 4 bases at V and 1 base at J, with 7 bases between the two ends. CDR3 residues: CASSSPGNTGELFF. The CDR3 DNA reads as TGTGCCAGCAGCTCCCCGGGGAACACCGGGGAGCTGTTTTTT. Full variable domain (rest looked up from reference TRBV7-2 and TRBJ2-2): GAGVSQSPSNKVTEKGKDVELRCDPISGHTALYWYRQSLGQGLEFLIYFQGNSAPDKSGLPSDRFSAERTGGSVSTLTIQRTQQEDSAVYLCASSSPGNTGELFFGEGSRLTVL.

The chain couples TRBV7-2 to TRBJ2-1; 9 positions match TRBD1. This CDR3 spans 17 amino acids. After removal of 5 bases from V and 2 bases from J, the junction contained 10 bases not matched to a gene. Germline values: CDR1 SGHTA, CDR2 FQGNSA. The chain's CDR3 is CASSPRTGAKTYNEQFF. The CDR3 DNA reads TGTGCCAGCAGCCCAAGGACAGGGGCCAAGACCTACAATGAGCAGTTCTTC. Complete variable domain (other parts from reference TRBV7-2 and TRBJ2-1): GAGVSQSPSNKVTEKGKDVELRCDPISGHTALYWYRQSLGQGLEFLIYFQGNSAPDKSGLPSDRFSAERTGGSVSTLTIQRTQQEDSAVYLCASSPRTGAKTYNEQFFGPGTRLTVL.

V is TRBV7-8 and J is TRBJ2-1; 9 nucleotides align to TRBD1. The length of the CDR3 is 16 residues. V shed 2 bases and J 4 bases; nucleotides not matched to a gene: 6. CDR1 is SGHVS, CDR2 FQNEAQ, per germline. CDR3 DNA sequence: TGTGCCAGCAGCTTACCTACAGGGGGCACATACAATGAGCAGTTCTTC. The encoded protein is CASSLPTGGTYNEQFF.

The rearrangement links TRBV2 to TRBJ2-2, with TRBD1 matching 7 bases. The length of the CDR3 is 13 residues. The V and J ends lost 7 bases and 4 bases, in that order; junction bases with no gene match: 3. Germline loops: CDR1 SNHLY, CDR2 FYNNEI. This chain's CDR3 is CASKNRGTGELFF. In nucleotides, the CDR3 is TGTGCCAGCAAGAACAGGGGCACCGGGGAGCTGTTTTTT. The entire variable domain, with the rest obtained from reference TRBV2 and TRBJ2-2, is as follows: EPEVTQTPSHQVTQMGQEVILRCVPISNHLYFYWYRQILGQKVEFLVSFYNNEISEKSEIFDDQFSVERPDGSNFTLKIRSTKLEDSAMYFCASKNRGTGELFFGEGSRLTVL.

The CDR3, as DNA: TGTGCCAGCAGCTTAGCGGGACAGCAAAACTATGGCTACACCTTC. It yields the protein CASSLAGQQNYGYTF. The V gene is TRBV7-2, the J gene TRBJ1-2, with TRBD1 matching 7 bases. Losses at the gene ends were 0 bases for V and 2 bases for J; bases not matched to a gene: 3. CDR1 is SGHTA, CDR2 FQGNSA, per germline. The CDR3 has 15 amino acids.

V usage is TRBV19 and J usage is TRBJ2-6; possible D gene TRBD1, 6 bases. The CDR3 runs to 16 residues. Germline V gene lookup returns CDR1 LNHDA and CDR2 SQIVND (reference sequence). Trimming removed 1 base at V and 2 bases at J, with 9 bases between. CDR3 in amino acids: CASSIVGTTGANVLTF. Here the CDR3 DNA reads TGTGCCAGTAGTATAGTTGGGACAACTGGGGCCAACGTCCTGACTTTC.

The CDR3 sequence: CASSLSASRDTQYF. The CDR3 nucleotides are TGTGCCAGCAGCTTATCTGCTAGCAGGGATACGCAGTATTTT. V gene TRBV7-9 combines with J gene TRBJ2-3, with D maybe TRBD2 (5 bases). Germline V gene sequence: CDR1 SEHNR, CDR2 FQNEAQ (reference sequence). V gave up 2 bases and J gave up 6 bases, with 12 bases separating them. CDR3 length: 14 amino acids.

The V gene is TRBV28, the J gene TRBJ2-7, with TRBD1 matching 12 bases. Germline CDR1 MDHEN, CDR2 SYDVKM. The J segment lost 0 bases and the V segment lost 2 bases, leaving 20 bases of the junction unmatched. This CDR3 is built from 22 residues. CDR3: CASSLSGGLPGQGASSSYEQYF. The DNA of the CDR3 is TGTGCCAGCAGTTTAAGTGGGGGGTTACCGGGACAGGGGGCTTCTAGCTCCTACGAGCAGTACTTC.

This rearrangement joins TRBV19 to TRBJ2-2; D is unclear. CDR3 length equals 15 residues. Trimming took off 3 bases at V and 4 bases at J, with 12 bases between the two ends. In germline, CDR1 is LNHDA, CDR2 SQIVND (reference sequence). CDR3 bases: TGTGCCAGTAGTATTGGGCCCGAATTCACCGGGGAGCTGTTTTTT. Translating gives CASSIGPEFTGELFF.

V is TRBV5-1 and J is TRBJ1-4; 9 positions agree with TRBD1. The CDR3 consists of 15 residues. Germline assignment: CDR1 SGHRS and CDR2 YFSETQ. V gave up 4 bases and J gave up 4 bases; unmatched junction bases: 5. CDR3 DNA sequence: TGCGCCAGCAGCCACCGGGACAGGGATAATGAAAAACTGTTTTTT. It yields the protein CASSHRDRDNEKLFF.